The T cell receptor (beta chain) under discussion was sequenced for a study of OX40 agonist ivuxolimab in advanced cancers. In the study overall: From roughly 23 to 90 years was the age range, with a mean of about 56 years, and approximately 84% were male. Partial responses were seen in three patients, one with hepatocellular carcinoma and two with cutaneous melanoma.

Deletions cut 6 bases from V and 2 bases from J, with 15 bases between. In germline, CDR1 is SGHTA, CDR2 FQGNSA. The CDR3 contains 15 residues. Findings of the study overall: The work left the antigen specificity of expanded peripheral T cells undetermined.

As to this clone: Its antigen is unknown.

Generated by immunoSEQ multiplex PCR, the TCRdb table keeps only in-frame clones and is missing some. The sample shows 100,000 to 110,000 clones, more than 85% of them seen only once. The clonotype comes from an adult with an advanced solid tumor such as melanoma, head and neck, liver or kidney cancer. The chain recombines TRBV7-2 with TRBJ2-3, with D perhaps TRBD1 (5 bases). This sample comprised CD4+ or CD8+ T cells sorted from blood, obtained in a trial of the OX40 agonist ivuxolimab. CDR3: CASSYSRASTDTQYF. The CDR3, as DNA: TGTGCCAGCAGTTACTCCAGGGCCTCCACAGATACGCAGTATTTT.